Presented here are 29 T cell receptor beta chains from one specimen sequenced in a study of cytomegalovirus exposure and HLA in healthy donors. Vbeta (60) and Jbeta (13) primers were used in the PCR. Libraries were prepared by immunoSEQ multiplex PCR; TCRdb keeps only in-frame clonotypes and omits some of them. This sample has over 100,000 clones; approximately 80% occur once, and the top ten carry less than 2.5%. Sequencing was performed on PBMCs. Every receptor here comes from a woman aged 25 to 39 in good health and CMV-seronegative.

The chain links TRBV4-1 to TRBJ2-1; TRBD2 agrees at 8 bases. Germline CDR1 is MGHRA and CDR2 is YSYEKL. V lost 0 bases to trimming and J lost 7 bases; unmatched junction nucleotides: 5. The CDR3 spans 15 residues. The CDR3 nucleotides are TGCGCCAGCAGCCAAGAATCCACTAGCGGTAATGAGCAGTTCTTC. This encodes CASSQESTSGNEQFF.

The chain couples TRBV5-4 to TRBJ1-2; TRBD1 might be the D (5 bases). Trimming stripped 2 bases from V and 8 bases from J, with 13 bases between. Germline V gene data show CDR1 as SGHNT and CDR2 as YYREEE (reference sequence). The CDR3 consists of 13 residues. CDR3 nucleotides: TGTGCCAGCAGCTTAGTCGCGGGGCGCGGCTACACCTTC. This encodes CASSLVAGRGYTF.

The V gene is TRBV7-9, the J gene TRBJ1-5; D ambiguous. The CDR3 covers 12 residues. Germline V gene lookup returns CDR1 SEHNR and CDR2 FQNEAQ (reference sequence). The V end lost 6 bases, the J end lost 9 bases, and 12 bases lay between the germline ends. The CDR3 protein is CASSLGDLPQHF. DNA of the CDR3: TGTGCCAGCAGTCTAGGTGACCTGCCCCAGCATTTT.

The chain links TRBV11-2 to TRBJ1-1; D is perhaps TRBD1 (5 bases). The V gene's germline CDR1 is SGHAT and CDR2 FQNNGV. Trimming took 0 bases from V and 4 from J, leaving 15 bases between them. This CDR3 comprises 16 residues. Written as DNA, the CDR3 is TGTGCCAGCAGCTTAGATCCGGCGCGGGGCAGCACTGAAGCTTTCTTT. Its translation is CASSLDPARGSTEAFF. The entire variable domain, with the rest obtained from reference TRBV11-2 and TRBJ1-1, is as follows: EAGVAQSPRYKIIEKRQSVAFWCNPISGHATLYWYQQILGQGPKLLIQFQNNGVVDDSQLPKDRFSAERLKGVDSTLKIQPAKLEDSAVYLCASSLDPARGSTEAFFGQGTRLTVV.

This clone was seen a single time. V and J are TRBV9 and TRBJ2-7; D uncertain. The V gene's germline CDR1 is SGDLS and CDR2 YYNGEE. Trimming stripped 2 bases from V and 6 bases from J, with 12 bases between. This CDR3 has 13 residues. CDR3 bases: TGTGCCAGCAGCGTTTCCCCCTCAGGCGAGCAGTACTTC. This encodes CASSVSPSGEQYF.

The CDR3 reads CASSKMSGRYEQYF. The CDR3 DNA sequence: TGTGCCAGCAGCAAAATGTCCGGTCGCTACGAGCAGTACTTC. The chain joins TRBV21-1 to TRBJ2-7; the tabulated D call, TRBD2, remains unverified against the DNA. TRBV21-1 is flagged as a pseudogene. This CDR3 is 14 amino acids long.

The rearrangement links TRBV7-4 to TRBJ1-1, with a possible D match to TRBD1 (6 bases). Trimming pared 0 bases from V and 1 base from J, leaving 12 bases between. Germline CDR1 SGHVT, CDR2 SQSDAQ. The CDR3 has 16 amino acids. CDR3 region: CASSLALGAPNTEAFF. In DNA form, the CDR3 reads TGTGCCAGCAGCTTAGCGCTGGGGGCCCCGAACACTGAAGCTTTCTTT. Full variable domain (missing parts from reference TRBV7-4 and TRBJ1-1): GAGVSQSPRYKVAKRGRDVALRCDSISGHVTLYWYRQTLGQGSEVLTYSQSDAQRDKSGRPSGRFSAERPERSVSTLKIQRTEQGDSAVYLCASSLALGAPNTEAFFGQGTRLTVV.

The chain is built from TRBV19 and TRBJ2-3; 11 nucleotides agree with TRBD1. The V gene's germline CDR1 is LNHDA and CDR2 SQIVND (reference sequence). The CDR3 runs 15 residues. Unmatched junction bases numbered 8, after V lost 5 bases and J lost 7 bases. The DNA for the CDR3 is TGTGCCAGTAGTTCCGCCGGGACAGGGGGGAATACGCAGTATTTT. This sequence encodes CASSSAGTGGNTQYF.

The gene calls are TRBV15 and TRBJ1-6; D unresolved. The V gene lost 1 base and the J gene lost 10 bases, with 8 bases spanning the gap. The CDR3 runs 13 residues. Per the germline V gene, CDR1 is LNHNV and CDR2 is YYDKDF (reference sequence). CDR3 nucleotides: TGTGCCACCAGCAGAGGGAGAGGGTCACCCCTCCACTTT. Amino acids: CATSRGRGSPLHF.

This chain links TRBV11-3 with TRBJ2-5, with 10 bases that match TRBD2. Germline CDR1 SGHNT, CDR2 YENEEA. The CDR3 loop spans 15 amino acids. J was trimmed by 3 bases and V by 5 bases; bases with no gene match: 6. The CDR3 nucleotides read TGTGCCAGCAGCCGAAGGACTAGCGGCGAAGAGACCCAGTACTTC. Protein sequence: CASSRRTSGEETQYF.

This clone was seen a handful of times. V usage is TRBV29-1 and J usage is TRBJ2-1; the match to TRBD2 covers 9 bases. With 4 bases clipped from V and 9 bases from J, the junction kept 7 bases outside the gene matches. CDR1 SQVTM and CDR2 ANQGSEA come from the germline V gene. This CDR3 contains 13 residues. The CDR3 DNA reads TGCAGCGTTGGGCTAGCGGGGAGGGGTGAGCAGTTCTTC. Its protein is CSVGLAGRGEQFF.

This clone was seen only a few times. V is TRBV7-2 and J is TRBJ1-4, with a weak D call TRBD1 (5 bases). The CDR3 loop spans 15 amino acids. Germline V gene lookup returns CDR1 SGHTA and CDR2 FQGNSA. V was trimmed by 5 bases and J by 3 bases, leaving 13 bases between them. CDR3 sequence reads: CASSPYRLANEKLFF. In DNA form, the CDR3 reads TGTGCCAGCAGCCCTTACAGGCTAGCTAATGAAAAACTGTTTTTT.

The chain carries TRBV6-5 and TRBJ1-1; perhaps TRBD1 as D (5 bases). V was trimmed by 2 bases and J by 1 base, leaving 5 bases between them. Germline lookup yields CDR1 MNHEY and CDR2 SVGAGI. The CDR3 has 13 amino acids. In DNA, the CDR3 is TGTGCCAGCAGTTACGACAGGAACACTGAAGCTTTCTTT. It specifies CASSYDRNTEAFF.

This clone came up once. The V and J genes are TRBV4-2 and TRBJ2-7; 14 nucleotides match TRBD2. V shed 3 bases and J 3 bases; nucleotides not matched to a gene: 10. Germline V gene lookup returns CDR1 LGHNA and CDR2 YNFKEQ. This CDR3 is 18 amino acids long. The CDR3 spells CASSHTGTSGSSGYEQYF. CDR3 coding DNA: TGTGCCAGCAGCCACACCGGGACTAGCGGGAGTTCGGGCTACGAGCAGTACTTC.

The chain combines TRBV5-5 with TRBJ1-1; D is uncertain. The CDR3 loop spans 12 amino acids. CDR1 and CDR2 (germline): SGHKS, YYEKEE (reference sequence). Deletions cut 5 bases from V and 1 base from J, with 6 bases between. CDR3 nucleotide sequence: TGTGCCAGCAGTTCAGGGAACACTGAAGCTTTCTTT. Its translation: CASSSGNTEAFF.

This chain links TRBV27 with TRBJ1-1, with TRBD1 matching 7 bases. Per germline, CDR1 MNHEY and CDR2 SMNVEV (reference sequence). CDR3 length equals 15 residues. J gave up 0 bases and V 7 bases, and 8 bases lay outside the gene matches. The CDR3 bases are TGTGCCAGCACCACGCTAGACAGGGTGAACACTGAAGCTTTCTTT. Translated: CASTTLDRVNTEAFF.

The chain has TRBV29-1 and TRBJ2-3, with D possibly being TRBD1 (6 bases). With 4 bases removed from V and 6 bases from J, the gap between germline ends came to 29 bases. Germline lookup yields CDR1 SQVTM and CDR2 ANQGSEA. CDR3 length: 18 residues. DNA for the CDR3: TGCAGCGTTGTGGGGGCAAGCTGGGAAGTTAGGGGCGCCGATACGCAGTATTTT. This sequence encodes CSVVGASWEVRGADTQYF.

This sequence joins TRBV5-1 and TRBJ2-1, with TRBD2 matching 9 bases. V was pared by 0 bases and J by 4 bases, with 8 bases of the junction left unmatched. The germline V gene encodes CDR1 SGHRS and CDR2 YFSETQ. The CDR3 covers 17 residues. The CDR3 spells CASSLAGLAELYNEQFF. DNA of the CDR3: TGCGCCAGCAGCTTGGCGGGACTAGCAGAACTATACAATGAGCAGTTCTTC.

This chain connects TRBV5-1 to TRBJ2-3; 7 bases are shared with TRBD1. With V trimmed by 2 bases and J by 5 bases, 8 bases remained unmatched. Germline loops: CDR1 SGHRS, CDR2 YFSETQ. The CDR3 sequence is 15 residues long. CDR3 DNA sequence: TGCGCCAGCAGCTTTACAGGGGATGGGGGAGATACGCAGTATTTT. This codes for CASSFTGDGGDTQYF.

This clone has just a few counts. The chain links TRBV5-4 to TRBJ2-3, with 14 positions matching TRBD2. V shed 4 bases, J shed 5 bases, and the junction held 6 bases outside the gene matches. Germline CDR1 is SGHNT and CDR2 is YYREEE (reference sequence). The CDR3 is 16 amino acids. DNA of the CDR3: TGTGCCAGCAGCACTCCGGGACTAGCGGGAGTAGATACGCAGTATTTT. It encodes CASSTPGLAGVDTQYF.

The chain recombines TRBV5-4 with TRBJ2-3; 7 bases fit TRBD2. The CDR3 is 16 residues long. Germline trimming cut 0 bases from V and 0 bases from J; bases unmatched to any gene: 4. CDR1 and CDR2 (germline): SGHNT, YYREEE (reference sequence). In DNA form, the CDR3 reads TGTGCCAGCAGCTTGGGCGGGAGCAGGAGCACAGATACGCAGTATTTT. Translating it yields CASSLGGSRSTDTQYF.

This clone was seen just once. The V call is TRBV19, the J call TRBJ2-7; 12 nucleotides match TRBD1. The V segment lost 1 base and the J segment 5 bases; nucleotides outside the gene matches: 3. This CDR3 is 15 amino acids long. Germline V gene sequence: CDR1 LNHDA, CDR2 SQIVND (reference sequence). Written as DNA, the CDR3 is TGTGCCAGTAGTATAGTCGGGACAGGGGGCGACGAGCAGTACTTC. Translation gives CASSIVGTGGDEQYF.

The V and J genes are TRBV4-2 and TRBJ1-1, with 8 bases lining up with TRBD1. Germline CDR1 is LGHNA and CDR2 is YNFKEQ. There are 15 residues in the CDR3. V gave up 0 bases and J gave up 8 bases; unmatched junction bases: 8. The CDR3 bases are TGTGCCAGCAGCCAAGATCTCGGGACAGGACGCGAAGCTTTCTTT. Its translation is CASSQDLGTGREAFF.

The chain joins TRBV13 to TRBJ1-1; a possible D gene is TRBD1 (6 bases). This CDR3 contains 14 residues. Trimming stripped 0 bases from V and 6 bases from J, with 11 bases between. CDR1 is PRHDT, CDR2 FYEKMQ, per germline (reference sequence). The CDR3 region has the DNA TGTGCCAGCAGCTTAGGCGCAGGGGACCCTGAAGCTTTCTTT. This translates into CASSLGAGDPEAFF. Full variable domain (rest looked up from reference TRBV13 and TRBJ1-1): AAGVIQSPRHLIKEKRETATLKCYPIPRHDTVYWYQQGPGQDPQFLISFYEKMQSDKGSIPDRFSAQQFSDYHSELNMSSLELGDSALYFCASSLGAGDPEAFFGQGTRLTVV.

The V gene is TRBV9, the J gene TRBJ2-5; TRBD2 matches at 9 bases. Germline-derived CDR1 and CDR2 are SGDLS and YYNGEE. This CDR3 contains 18 residues. Trimming cost V 1 base and J 5 bases; bases outside gene matches: 15. The CDR3 spells CASSVSQAGGPKRETQYF. In DNA, the CDR3 is TGTGCCAGCAGCGTAAGTCAGGCGGGAGGGCCAAAGAGGGAGACCCAGTACTTC. Variable domain in full (rest from reference TRBV9 and TRBJ2-5): DSGVTQTPKHLITATGQRVTLRCSPRSGDLSVYWYQQSLDQGLQFLIQYYNGEERAKGNILERFSAQQFPDLHSELNLSSLELGDSALYFCASSVSQAGGPKRETQYFGPGTRLLVL.

The chain links TRBV7-9 to TRBJ2-1; 9 bases are shared with TRBD2. CDR3 length: 15 amino acids. The ends lost 4 bases at V and 8 bases at J; junction bases unmatched: 9. The germline V gene encodes CDR1 SEHNR and CDR2 FQNEAQ (reference sequence). In DNA, the CDR3 is TGTGCCAGCAGCTCGGGTAGCGGGAGTGTCGATGAGCAGTTCTTC. It specifies CASSSGSGSVDEQFF.

The V and J genes are TRBV4-1 and TRBJ2-1; the D gene is possibly TRBD1 (6 bases). The length of the CDR3 is 17 residues. Trimming removed 0 bases at V and 7 bases at J, with 19 bases between. Germline-derived CDR1 and CDR2 are MGHRA and YSYEKL. The CDR3: CASSQDSRGRGWNEQFF. The CDR3 region has the DNA TGCGCCAGCAGCCAAGATTCAAGGGGCAGGGGATGGAATGAGCAGTTCTTC.

This clone was observed a handful of times. The chain carries TRBV9 and TRBJ2-4; the D gene is possibly TRBD1 (6 bases). The germline V and J ends were trimmed by 4 bases and 9 bases, with 20 bases remaining between them. This CDR3 spans 15 amino acids. CDR1 and CDR2 from the germline V gene are SGDLS and YYNGEE. CDR3: CASSPRFMGAAIQYF. The CDR3 nucleotides read TGTGCCAGCAGCCCCCGGTTTATGGGGGCGGCCATTCAGTACTTC.

The genes are TRBV9 and TRBJ2-2; D gene ambiguous. CDR1 is SGDLS and CDR2 is YYNGEE in the germline V gene. The CDR3 contains 15 residues. V was pared by 0 bases and J by 4 bases, with 10 bases between. The CDR3 sequence: CASSVVGASTGELFF. The DNA for the CDR3 is TGTGCCAGCAGCGTAGTTGGAGCGAGCACCGGGGAGCTGTTTTTT.